The rows below give T cell receptor beta chains drawn from one sample of a study of CD8+ T cells in alopecia areata. Sequencing was performed with immunoSEQ multiplex PCR; in TCRdb, only in-frame clones are kept and a portion is missing. The sample includes 75,000 to 100,000 clones, around 70% of them seen just once. The sequencing used CD8+ T cells sorted from blood, collected between weeks 43 and 45, from a patient treated with tofacitinib. The receptors originated from a human donor with alopecia areata. Each CDR3 is given with its conserved first and last residue. A D gene is named only where the DNA matches it firmly. Only some rows state a clone size, as once, few, many or a class for expanded clones.

clone size	D gene	V gene	J gene	CDR3 DNA	CDR3 protein
-	-	TRBV5-4	TRBJ2-3	TGTGCCAGCAGTCTTCGAAGCACAGATACGCAGTATTTT	CASSLRSTDTQYF
-	-	TRBV5-5	TRBJ2-7	TGTGCCAGCAGCGCCAGGGCGGCGGGGAACGAGCAGTACTTC	CASSARAAGNEQYF
-	TRBD1	TRBV9	TRBJ2-7	TGTGCCAGCAGCGTAACCCGGACAGGGGGCTCCAACGAGCAGTACTTC	CASSVTRTGGSNEQYF
-	-	TRBV7-6	TRBJ2-5	TGTGCCAGCAGCCCCAAGGATTTACTGAGGGAGACCCAGTACTTC	CASSPKDLLRETQYF
-	-	TRBV19	TRBJ2-2	TGTGCCAGTAGTTTGGGGGCCGGGGAGCTGTTTTTT	CASSLGAGELFF
-	-	TRBV29-1	TRBJ2-2	TGCAGCGTGGATACCGGGGGTAACACCGGGGAGCTGTTTTTT	CSVDTGGNTGELFF
-	TRBD1	TRBV7-2	TRBJ1-4	TGTGCCAGCAGCTATCTGACAGGGGCTACTAATGAAAAACTGTTTTTT	CASSYLTGATNEKLFF
few	-	TRBV19	TRBJ2-1	TGTGCCACCAGTATCGGAATCGGGACTTACAATGAGCAGTTCTTC	CATSIGIGTYNEQFF
-	TRBD1	TRBV4-3	TRBJ2-3	TGCGCCAGCAGCCAAGGGGACAGGGGCTCAGATACGCAGTATTTT	CASSQGDRGSDTQYF
-	-	TRBV4-3	TRBJ1-1	TGCGCCAGCAGCCAAAATTCGAGGGGGACTGAAGCTTTCTTT	CASSQNSRGTEAFF
-	TRBD1	TRBV5-1	TRBJ2-1	TGCGCCAGCAGCTTGGAGAGGGGGCTAGTGTATGAGCAGTTCTTC	CASSLERGLVYEQFF
once	-	TRBV9	TRBJ1-2	TGTGCCAGCAGCCCGACGGACGGGAACTATGGCTACACCTTC	CASSPTDGNYGYTF
-	-	TRBV4-1	TRBJ2-2	TGCGCCAGCAGAGAGGCGTCCACGAACACCGGGGAGCTGTTTTTT	CASREASTNTGELFF
few	-	TRBV7-9	TRBJ2-6	TGTGCCAGCAGCCTAAGTTCTGGGGCCAACGTCCTGACTTTC	CASSLSSGANVLTF
-	-	TRBV29-1	TRBJ2-7	TGCAGCGTTTTGACCGCGACAGGCTACGAGCAGTACTTC	CSVLTATGYEQYF
-	-	TRBV18	TRBJ2-3	TGTGCCAGCTCACTATCCCCCCGAGATACGCAGTATTTT	CASSLSPRDTQYF
-	-	TRBV4-1	TRBJ1-1	TGCGCCAGCAGCCAAGTGGAGGACACTGAAGCTTTCTTT	CASSQVEDTEAFF
-	-	TRBV30	TRBJ1-5	TGTGCCTGGAGCCAGGAGGGCAATCAGCCCCAGCATTTT	CAWSQEGNQPQHF
-	-	TRBV13	TRBJ1-5	TGTGCCAGCAGCTTAGGCAATCAGCCCCAGCATTTT	CASSLGNQPQHF
-	-	TRBV12-5	TRBJ1-1	TGTGCTAGTGGTTTGGGTGTCACTGAAGCTTTCTTT	CASGLGVTEAFF
-	-	TRBV10-2	TRBJ2-7	TGCGCCAGCAGTGTGGACTACGAGCAGTACTTC	CASSVDYEQYF